Below, 18 T cell receptor beta chains from the same sample are listed, as sequenced in a study of technical replicates of blood from several donors. Measured with immunoSEQ multiplex PCR; TCRdb has only the in-frame clones, and not every one. The sample yields 70,000 to 85,000 clones, just under 95% seen once. Sequenced input: T cells isolated from PBMCs. These receptors were collected from a human donor in good health.

J is TRBJ2-1 and V is TRBV19; 9 bases are a match to TRBD2. The germline gives CDR1 LNHDA, CDR2 SQIVND (reference sequence). Unmatched junction bases numbered 4, after V lost 2 bases and J lost 8 bases. The CDR3 extends over 14 amino acids. Here the CDR3 reads CASSINSGSYEQFF. CDR3 DNA sequence: TGTGCCAGTAGTATAAATAGCGGGAGCTATGAGCAGTTCTTC.

This rearrangement joins TRBV5-4 to TRBJ1-1, with TRBD1 matching 9 bases. Germline V CDR1 and CDR2: SGHNT, YYREEE (reference sequence). This CDR3 is built from 17 residues. The V segment lost 2 bases and the J segment 5 bases; nucleotides outside the gene matches: 13. Here the CDR3 DNA reads TGTGCCAGCAGCTTTAGTGCCACAGGGGGCCATGGAACTGAAGCTTTCTTT. It yields the protein CASSFSATGGHGTEAFF.

The rearrangement joins TRBV10-3 to TRBJ2-3, with 10 bases aligning to TRBD1. The CDR3 extends over 17 amino acids. Germline V gene sequence: CDR1 ENHRY, CDR2 SYGVKD. Trimming cost V 6 bases and J 0 bases; bases outside gene matches: 9. DNA of the CDR3: TGTGCCATCAGCGGGACAGGGGCTCCCTTTAGCACAGATACGCAGTATTTT. Its translation: CAISGTGAPFSTDTQYF.

The rearrangement joins TRBV9 to TRBJ2-2, with D possibly being TRBD2 (6 bases). The CDR3 is 13 amino acids. The V gene lost 4 bases and the J gene lost 5 bases, with 9 bases spanning the gap. CDR1 is SGDLS and CDR2 is YYNGEE in the germline V gene. The CDR3 spells CASSNSGTGELFF. In DNA, the CDR3 is TGTGCCAGCAGCAATAGCGGAACCGGGGAGCTGTTTTTT.

Here the CDR3 DNA reads TGTGCCAGCAGCTTTAGTTTCAATGAGCAGTTCTTC. Its translation is CASSFSFNEQFF. V is TRBV7-9 and J is TRBJ2-1; D remains ambiguous. CDR1 is SEHNR, CDR2 FQNEAQ, per germline (reference sequence). With 3 bases removed from V and 6 bases from J, the gap between germline ends came to 6 bases. The CDR3 is 12 amino acids.

The chain links TRBV5-1 to TRBJ1-2; D not resolved. Germline V gene lookup returns CDR1 SGHRS and CDR2 YFSETQ. The CDR3 has 14 amino acids. Trimming pared 0 bases from V and 4 bases from J, leaving 10 bases between. The CDR3 region is CASSLAAELYGYTF. Here the CDR3 DNA reads TGCGCCAGCAGCTTGGCCGCTGAGCTCTATGGCTACACCTTC. Complete variable domain (other parts from reference TRBV5-1 and TRBJ1-2): KAGVTQTPRYLIKTRGQQVTLSCSPISGHRSVSWYQQTPGQGLQFLFEYFSETQRNKGNFPGRFSGRQFSNSRSEMNVSTLELGDSALYLCASSLAAELYGYTFGSGTRLTVV.

V is TRBV5-4 and J is TRBJ2-1, with TRBD2 matching 7 bases. The CDR3 length is 16 residues. With V trimmed by 3 bases and J by 3 bases, 9 bases remained unmatched. CDR1 SGHNT and CDR2 YYREEE come from the germline V gene (reference sequence). In DNA, the CDR3 is TGTGCCAGCAGCTCCGCGGGAGACGGGCTCTACAATGAGCAGTTCTTC. Translated, it gives CASSSAGDGLYNEQFF.

The chain joins TRBV2 to TRBJ1-5; possibly TRBD1 for D (6 bases). V gave up 5 bases and J gave up 1 base, with 15 bases separating them. The CDR3 totals 16 residues. Germline CDR1 reads SNHLY; CDR2 reads FYNNEI. The CDR3 DNA sequence: TGTGCCAGCAGTCAACAGGGTGGGTGGAGCAATCAGCCCCAGCATTTT. It specifies CASSQQGGWSNQPQHF.

This rearrangement joins TRBV28 to TRBJ2-7; D is possibly TRBD2 (5 bases). The CDR3 runs to 18 residues. The ends were cut back, 4 bases at V and 6 bases at J, with 28 bases in the middle. CDR1 MDHEN and CDR2 SYDVKM come from the germline V gene. CDR3 DNA: TGTGCCAGCAGTTCTCCACGAATTTACCCCTCTCTCGCGGGCGAGCAGTACTTC. Protein sequence: CASSSPRIYPSLAGEQYF.

This chain connects TRBV18 to TRBJ1-2, with D possibly being TRBD1 (6 bases). CDR1 is KGHSH, CDR2 LQKENI, per germline. V lost 2 bases to trimming and J lost 1 base, with 11 bases between them. CDR3 length: 15 amino acids. CDR3 nucleotide sequence: TGTGCCAGCTCACCAAAGCAGGGGTATAACTATGGCTACACCTTC. Translating gives CASSPKQGYNYGYTF.

J is TRBJ1-2 and V is TRBV28; the D is unclear. V lost 7 bases and J 4 bases, leaving 16 bases between the germline ends. The CDR3 has 14 residues. Germline V gene sequence: CDR1 MDHEN, CDR2 SYDVKM. The DNA for the CDR3 is TGTGCCAGCAAATGGGCTCACCTGCCCTATGGCTACACCTTC. It is translated as CASKWAHLPYGYTF.

The chain couples TRBV19 to TRBJ2-3; tentative D call: TRBD2 (5 bases). The CDR3 is 14 residues long. The germline CDR1 and CDR2 sequences are LNHDA and SQIVND (reference sequence). Trimming stripped 3 bases from V and 6 bases from J, with 13 bases between. The DNA of the CDR3 is TGTGCCAGTAGTATTCCGGGATCCGAGGATACGCAGTATTTT. The encoded protein is CASSIPGSEDTQYF.

This chain uses TRBV11-2 with TRBJ1-2; 7 bases fit TRBD1. This CDR3 region has 15 residues. The germline V gene has CDR1 SGHAT and CDR2 FQNNGV. V gave up 4 bases and J gave up 5 bases; unmatched junction bases: 10. In nucleotides, the CDR3 is TGTGCCAGCAGCTCCTCACCTGGACAGGTTTATGGCTACACCTTC. Its translation is CASSSSPGQVYGYTF.

This sequence joins TRBV30 and TRBJ2-7; D possibly corresponds to TRBD1 (6 bases). Germline V gives CDR1 GTSNPN, CDR2 SVGIG (reference sequence). V lost 3 bases, J lost 5 bases, and 11 bases lay in between. This CDR3 spans 12 amino acids. CDR3 sequence: CAWRGTTHEQYF. DNA of the CDR3: TGTGCCTGGAGAGGGACAACCCACGAGCAGTACTTC. The complete variable domain, with remaining parts taken from reference TRBV30 and TRBJ2-7, reads SQTIHQWPATLVQPVGSPLSLECTVEGTSNPNLYWYRQAAGRGLQLLFYSVGIGQISSEVPQNLSASRPQDRQFILSSKKLLLSDSGFYLCAWRGTTHEQYFGPGTRLTVT.

The V gene is TRBV6-5, the J gene TRBJ1-1; D remains ambiguous. The V and J ends lost 3 bases and 5 bases respectively, with 13 bases between them. CDR3 length equals 14 residues. Germline CDR1 is MNHEY and CDR2 is SVGAGI. CDR3 amino acids: CASSYEGAGTEAFF. Here the CDR3 DNA reads TGTGCCAGCAGTTATGAGGGCGCGGGGACTGAAGCTTTCTTT.

The J gene is TRBJ2-7, the V gene TRBV9; D possibly corresponds to TRBD1 (7 bases). The CDR3 sequence is 12 residues long. CDR1 is SGDLS and CDR2 is YYNGEE in the germline V gene. V shed 7 bases and J shed 7 bases, with 15 bases lying between them. The CDR3 spells CASGGTANEQYF. The CDR3 coding sequence is TGTGCCAGCGGAGGGACAGCCAATGAGCAGTACTTC.

V and J are TRBV6-1 and TRBJ1-1; D remains unclear. The CDR3 contains 13 residues. The V end lost 1 base, the J end lost 4 bases, and 7 bases lay between the germline ends. Germline V gene sequence: CDR1 MNHNS, CDR2 SASEGT. The CDR3 protein is CASSEGRLTEAFF. CDR3 sequence (DNA): TGTGCCAGCAGTGAAGGGCGGCTCACTGAAGCTTTCTTT.

The table lists this clone with a count of one. The chain employs TRBV15 and TRBJ1-2, with D unclear. This CDR3 region has 13 residues. The V gene's germline CDR1 is LNHNV and CDR2 YYDKDF (reference sequence). With 3 bases removed from V and 3 bases from J, the gap between germline ends came to 8 bases. In DNA form, the CDR3 reads TGTGCCACCAGCAGTGGGCTATACTATGGCTACACCTTC. This encodes CATSSGLYYGYTF.